This T cell receptor (beta chain) was found in a study of regulatory T cells in long-lasting Graves disease. Arm-PCR of CDR3 regions and iRepertoire HTBI primers were used to build TCR beta libraries. TCRdb processed the multiplex PCR reads anew with MiXCR; each CDR3 protein has one entry. The sample lists 650,000 to 850,000 distinct CDR3 sequences, around 30% occurring once. Germline V gene data show CDR1 as LGHNT and CDR2 as FRNRAP. The CDR3 is made up of 16 amino acids. Trimming at V came to 1 base and at J to 1 base, leaving 6 bases not matched to a gene. Indicated time point: persistent/refractory GD, antithyroid drugs over 5 years with positive TRAb. The TCR library was made from RNA extracted from PBMCs. Ten or more counts support this clonotype.

The receptor was derived from a female donor with Graves disease. The sample was peripheral blood mononuclear cells (PBMCs), taken when the disease was refractory, from a patient treated with antithyroid drugs. The genes are TRBV12-5 and TRBJ1-1; 7 bases fit TRBD1. For the CDR3, the DNA is TGTGCTAGTGGTTTGGCCCGGACAGGAGAGAACACTGAAGCTTTCTTT. Its translation is CASGLARTGENTEAFF.